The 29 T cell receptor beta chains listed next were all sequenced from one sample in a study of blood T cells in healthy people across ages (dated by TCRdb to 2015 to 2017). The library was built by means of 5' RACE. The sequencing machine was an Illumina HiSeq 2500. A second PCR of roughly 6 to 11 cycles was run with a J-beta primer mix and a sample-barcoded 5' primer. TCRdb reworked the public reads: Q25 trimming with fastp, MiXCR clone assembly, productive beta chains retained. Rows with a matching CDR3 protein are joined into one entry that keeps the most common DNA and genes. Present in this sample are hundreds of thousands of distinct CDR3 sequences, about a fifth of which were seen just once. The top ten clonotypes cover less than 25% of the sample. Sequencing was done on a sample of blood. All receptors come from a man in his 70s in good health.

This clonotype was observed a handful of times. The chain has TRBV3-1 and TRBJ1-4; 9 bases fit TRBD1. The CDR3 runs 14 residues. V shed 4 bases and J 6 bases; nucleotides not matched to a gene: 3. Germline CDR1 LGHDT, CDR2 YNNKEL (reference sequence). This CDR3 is CASSLTGGHEKLFF. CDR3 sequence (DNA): TGTGCCAGCAGCCTCACAGGGGGCCATGAAAAACTGTTTTTT.

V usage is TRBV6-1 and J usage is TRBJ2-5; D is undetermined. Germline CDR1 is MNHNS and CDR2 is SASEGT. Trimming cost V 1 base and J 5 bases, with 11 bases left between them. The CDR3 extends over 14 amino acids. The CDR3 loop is CASSEDFKRETQYF. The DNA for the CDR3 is TGTGCCAGCAGTGAAGATTTCAAAAGGGAGACCCAGTACTTC.

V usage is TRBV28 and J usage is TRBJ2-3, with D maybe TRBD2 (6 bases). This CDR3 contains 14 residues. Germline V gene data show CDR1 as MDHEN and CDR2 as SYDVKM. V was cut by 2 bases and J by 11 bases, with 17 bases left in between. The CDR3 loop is CASSLPGTPWVQYF. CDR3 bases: TGTGCCAGCAGTTTACCCGGGACTCCCTGGGTGCAGTATTTT.

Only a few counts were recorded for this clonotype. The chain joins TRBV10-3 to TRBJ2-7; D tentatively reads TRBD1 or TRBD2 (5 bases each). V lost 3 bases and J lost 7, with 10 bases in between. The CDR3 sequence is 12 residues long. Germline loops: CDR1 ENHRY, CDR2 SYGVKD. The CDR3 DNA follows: TGTGCCATCAGTGAATCCGGGACGGAGCAGTACTTC. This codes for CAISESGTEQYF.

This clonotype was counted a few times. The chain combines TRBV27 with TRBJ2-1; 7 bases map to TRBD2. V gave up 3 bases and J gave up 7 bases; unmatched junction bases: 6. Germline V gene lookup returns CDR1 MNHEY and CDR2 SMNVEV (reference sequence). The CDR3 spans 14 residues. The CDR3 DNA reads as TGTGCCAGCAGTTTTCGTCGAGCGGGGAATGAGCAGTTCTTC. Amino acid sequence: CASSFRRAGNEQFF.

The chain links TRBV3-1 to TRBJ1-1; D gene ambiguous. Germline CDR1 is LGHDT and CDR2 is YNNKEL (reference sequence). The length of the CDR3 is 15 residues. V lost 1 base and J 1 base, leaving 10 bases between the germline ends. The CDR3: CASSQVSLPNTEAFF. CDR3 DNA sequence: TGTGCCAGCAGCCAAGTCTCACTGCCGAACACTGAAGCTTTCTTT. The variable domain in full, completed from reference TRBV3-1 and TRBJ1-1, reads DTAVSQTPKYLVTQMGNDKSIKCEQNLGHDTMYWYKQDSKKFLKIMFSYNNKELIINETVPNRFSPKSPDKAHLNLHINSLELGDSAVYFCASSQVSLPNTEAFFGQGTRLTVV.

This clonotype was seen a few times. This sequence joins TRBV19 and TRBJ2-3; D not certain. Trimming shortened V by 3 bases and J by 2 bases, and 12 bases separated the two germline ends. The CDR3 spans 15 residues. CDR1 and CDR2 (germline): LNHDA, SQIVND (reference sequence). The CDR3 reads CASSIFATNTDTQYF. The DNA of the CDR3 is TGTGCCAGTAGTATTTTTGCAACAAACACAGATACGCAGTATTTT.

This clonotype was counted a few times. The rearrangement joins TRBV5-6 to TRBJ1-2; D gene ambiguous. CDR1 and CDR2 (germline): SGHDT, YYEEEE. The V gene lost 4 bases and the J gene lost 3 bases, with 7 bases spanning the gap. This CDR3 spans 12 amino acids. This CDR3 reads CASSATDYGYTF. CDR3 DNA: TGTGCCAGCAGCGCAACAGACTATGGCTACACCTTC.

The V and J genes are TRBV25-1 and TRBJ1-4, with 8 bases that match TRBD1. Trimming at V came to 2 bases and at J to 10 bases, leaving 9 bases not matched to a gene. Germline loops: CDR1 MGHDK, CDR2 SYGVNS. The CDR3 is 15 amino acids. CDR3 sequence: CASSEPWTGLGKLFF. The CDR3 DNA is TGTGCCAGCAGTGAACCCTGGACAGGGCTTGGAAAACTGTTTTTT.

In nucleotides, the CDR3 is TGTGCCAGCAGTCTGGACAGGGACTACTACAATGAGCAGTTCTTC. It specifies CASSLDRDYYNEQFF. The chain recombines TRBV6-5 with TRBJ2-1, with D perhaps matching TRBD1 (8 bases). This CDR3 has 15 amino acids. Trimming cost V 5 bases and J 3 bases, with 14 bases left between them. From germline, CDR1 is MNHEY and CDR2 SVGAGI.

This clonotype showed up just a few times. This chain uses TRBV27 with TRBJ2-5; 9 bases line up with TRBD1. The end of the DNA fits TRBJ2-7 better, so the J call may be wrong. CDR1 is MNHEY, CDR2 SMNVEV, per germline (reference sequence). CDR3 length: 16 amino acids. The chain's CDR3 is CASSALRDRVFYEQYF. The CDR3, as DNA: TGTGCCAGCAGTGCCCTCCGGGACAGGGTATTCTACGAGCAGTACTTC.

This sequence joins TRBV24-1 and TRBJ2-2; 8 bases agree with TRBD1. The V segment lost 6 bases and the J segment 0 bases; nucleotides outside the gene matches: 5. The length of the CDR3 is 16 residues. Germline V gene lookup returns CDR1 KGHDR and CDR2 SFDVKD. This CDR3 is CATSTAGGSNTGELFF. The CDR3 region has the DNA TGTGCCACCAGTACCGCAGGGGGCTCGAACACCGGGGAGCTGTTTTTT.

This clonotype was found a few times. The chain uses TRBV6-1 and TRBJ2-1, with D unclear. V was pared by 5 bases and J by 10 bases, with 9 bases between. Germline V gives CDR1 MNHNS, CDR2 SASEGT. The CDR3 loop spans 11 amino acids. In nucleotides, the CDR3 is TGTGCCAGCAGTAAGCGACCAGAGCAGTTCTTC. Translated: CASSKRPEQFF.

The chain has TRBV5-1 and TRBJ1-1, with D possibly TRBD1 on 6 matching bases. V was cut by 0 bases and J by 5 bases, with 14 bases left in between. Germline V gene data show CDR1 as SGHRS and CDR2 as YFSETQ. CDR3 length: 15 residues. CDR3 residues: CASSLASRGETEAFF. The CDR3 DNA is TGCGCCAGCAGCTTGGCATCCAGGGGAGAGACTGAAGCTTTCTTT.

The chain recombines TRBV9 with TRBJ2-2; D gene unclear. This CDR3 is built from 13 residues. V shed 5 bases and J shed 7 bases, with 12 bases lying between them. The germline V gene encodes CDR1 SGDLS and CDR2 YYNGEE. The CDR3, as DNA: TGTGCCAGCAGGGGAAGGGAAATCGGGGAGCTGTTTTTT. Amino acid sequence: CASRGREIGELFF.

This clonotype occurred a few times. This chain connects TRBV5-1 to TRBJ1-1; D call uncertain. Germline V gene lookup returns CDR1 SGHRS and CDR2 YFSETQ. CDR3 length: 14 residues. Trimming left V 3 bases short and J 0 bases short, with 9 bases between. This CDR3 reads CASSSQAMNTEAFF. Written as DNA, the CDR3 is TGCGCCAGCAGCTCGCAGGCCATGAACACTGAAGCTTTCTTT.

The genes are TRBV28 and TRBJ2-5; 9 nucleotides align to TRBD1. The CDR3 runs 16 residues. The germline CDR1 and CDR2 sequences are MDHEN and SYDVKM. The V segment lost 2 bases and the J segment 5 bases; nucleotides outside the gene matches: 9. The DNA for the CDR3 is TGTGCCAGCAGTTTAGGACAGGGGAGGAATAAGGAGACCCAGTACTTC. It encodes CASSLGQGRNKETQYF.

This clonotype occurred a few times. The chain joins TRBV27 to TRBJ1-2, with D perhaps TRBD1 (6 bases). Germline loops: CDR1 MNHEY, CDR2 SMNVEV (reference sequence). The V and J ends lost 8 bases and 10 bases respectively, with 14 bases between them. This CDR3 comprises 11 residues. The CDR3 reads CASGRTVSYTF. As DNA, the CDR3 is TGTGCCAGCGGTAGGACAGTCTCCTACACCTTC.

Here the CDR3 DNA reads TGCAGCGTTAAAAGGGACCTGAGCTCCTACAATGAGCAGTTCTTC. This gives the protein CSVKRDLSSYNEQFF. The chain couples TRBV29-1 to TRBJ2-1; the D gene could be TRBD1 or TRBD2 (5 bases each). The CDR3 totals 15 residues. Germline CDR1 is SQVTM and CDR2 is ANQGSEA. V was shortened by 5 bases and J by 0 bases, with 14 bases between the two germline ends.

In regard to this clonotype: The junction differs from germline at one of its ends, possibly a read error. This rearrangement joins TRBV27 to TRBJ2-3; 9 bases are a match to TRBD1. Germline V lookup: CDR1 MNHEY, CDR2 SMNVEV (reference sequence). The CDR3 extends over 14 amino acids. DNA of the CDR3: TGTGCCAGCAGTAGGACAGGGGTAGCAGAAACGCAGTATTTT. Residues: CASSRTGVAETQYF.

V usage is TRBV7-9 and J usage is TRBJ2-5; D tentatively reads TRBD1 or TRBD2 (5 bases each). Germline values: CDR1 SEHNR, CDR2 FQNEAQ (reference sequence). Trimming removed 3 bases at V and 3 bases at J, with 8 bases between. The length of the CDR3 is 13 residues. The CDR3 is CASSFGAEETQYF. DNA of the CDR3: TGTGCCAGCAGCTTCGGGGCTGAAGAGACCCAGTACTTC.

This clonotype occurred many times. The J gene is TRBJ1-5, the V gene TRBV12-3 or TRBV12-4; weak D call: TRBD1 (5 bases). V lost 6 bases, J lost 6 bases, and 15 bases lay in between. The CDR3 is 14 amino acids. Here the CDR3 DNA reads TGTGCCAGCAGCCCCGGGCAGGGCGTTCAGCCCCAGCATTTT. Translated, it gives CASSPGQGVQPQHF.

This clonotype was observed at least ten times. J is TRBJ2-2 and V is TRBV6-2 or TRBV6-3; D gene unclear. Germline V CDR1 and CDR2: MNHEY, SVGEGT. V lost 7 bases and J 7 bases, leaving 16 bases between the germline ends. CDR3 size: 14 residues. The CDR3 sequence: CASTPTRRGGELFF. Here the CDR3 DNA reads TGTGCCAGCACCCCGACGAGGCGTGGCGGGGAGCTGTTTTTT.

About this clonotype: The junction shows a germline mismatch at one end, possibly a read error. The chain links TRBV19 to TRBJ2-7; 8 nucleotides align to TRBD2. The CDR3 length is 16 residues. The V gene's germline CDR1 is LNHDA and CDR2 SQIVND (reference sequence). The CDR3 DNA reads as TGTGCCAGTAGTATGCGGGGGGCAGCGACCTCCTCCGAGCAGTACTTC. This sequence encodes CASSMRGAATSSEQYF.

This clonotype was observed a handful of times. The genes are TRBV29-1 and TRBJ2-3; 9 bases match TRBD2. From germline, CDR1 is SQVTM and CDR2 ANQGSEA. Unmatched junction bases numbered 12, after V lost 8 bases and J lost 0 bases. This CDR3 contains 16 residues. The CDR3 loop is CSIKWGSGRSTDTQYF. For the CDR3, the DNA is TGCAGCATCAAGTGGGGCAGCGGGAGGAGCACAGATACGCAGTATTTT.

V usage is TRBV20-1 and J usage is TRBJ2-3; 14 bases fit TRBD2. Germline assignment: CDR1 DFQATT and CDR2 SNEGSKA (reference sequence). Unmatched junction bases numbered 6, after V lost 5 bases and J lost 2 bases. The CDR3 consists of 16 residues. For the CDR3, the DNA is TGCAGTGCTCCACGGACTAGCGGGGGGTACACAGATACGCAGTATTTT. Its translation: CSAPRTSGGYTDTQYF.

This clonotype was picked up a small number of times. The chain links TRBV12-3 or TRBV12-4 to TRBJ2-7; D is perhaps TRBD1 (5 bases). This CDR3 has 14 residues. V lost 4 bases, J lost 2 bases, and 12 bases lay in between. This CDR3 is CASSSTRGTYEQYF. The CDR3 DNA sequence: TGTGCCAGCAGTTCGACAAGGGGAACCTACGAGCAGTACTTC.

The CDR3 bases are TGTGCCTGGAGTTTGGCGGGCGCAGATACGCAGTATTTT. Protein product: CAWSLAGADTQYF. The V call is TRBV30, the J call TRBJ2-3, with a possible D match to TRBD2 (5 bases). V was cut by 2 bases and J by 4 bases, with 10 bases left in between. Germline loops: CDR1 GTSNPN, CDR2 SVGIG (reference sequence). The CDR3 is made up of 13 amino acids.

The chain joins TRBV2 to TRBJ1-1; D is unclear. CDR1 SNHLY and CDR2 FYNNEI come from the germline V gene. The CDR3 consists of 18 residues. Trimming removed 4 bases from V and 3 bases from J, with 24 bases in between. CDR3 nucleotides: TGTGCCAGCAGTGGTCAGGAGACCCCAATGTCCGTGTACACTGAAGCTTTCTTT. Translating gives CASSGQETPMSVYTEAFF.